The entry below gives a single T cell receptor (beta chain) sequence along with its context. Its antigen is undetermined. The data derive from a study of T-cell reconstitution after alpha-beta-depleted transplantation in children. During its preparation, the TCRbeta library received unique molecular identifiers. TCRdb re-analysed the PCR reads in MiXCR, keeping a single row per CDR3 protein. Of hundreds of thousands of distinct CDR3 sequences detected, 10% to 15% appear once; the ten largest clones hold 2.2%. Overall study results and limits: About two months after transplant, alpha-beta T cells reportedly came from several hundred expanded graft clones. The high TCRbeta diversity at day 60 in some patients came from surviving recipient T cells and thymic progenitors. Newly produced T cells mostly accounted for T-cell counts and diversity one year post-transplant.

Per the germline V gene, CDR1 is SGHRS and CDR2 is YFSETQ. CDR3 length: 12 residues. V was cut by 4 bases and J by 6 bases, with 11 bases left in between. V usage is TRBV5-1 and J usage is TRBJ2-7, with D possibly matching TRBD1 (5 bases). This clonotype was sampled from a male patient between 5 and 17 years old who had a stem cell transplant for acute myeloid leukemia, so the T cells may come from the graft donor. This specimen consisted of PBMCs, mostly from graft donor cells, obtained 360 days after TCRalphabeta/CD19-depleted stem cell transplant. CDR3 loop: CASSQGNGEQYF. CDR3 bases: TGCGCCAGCAGCCAGGGAAATGGCGAGCAGTACTTC.